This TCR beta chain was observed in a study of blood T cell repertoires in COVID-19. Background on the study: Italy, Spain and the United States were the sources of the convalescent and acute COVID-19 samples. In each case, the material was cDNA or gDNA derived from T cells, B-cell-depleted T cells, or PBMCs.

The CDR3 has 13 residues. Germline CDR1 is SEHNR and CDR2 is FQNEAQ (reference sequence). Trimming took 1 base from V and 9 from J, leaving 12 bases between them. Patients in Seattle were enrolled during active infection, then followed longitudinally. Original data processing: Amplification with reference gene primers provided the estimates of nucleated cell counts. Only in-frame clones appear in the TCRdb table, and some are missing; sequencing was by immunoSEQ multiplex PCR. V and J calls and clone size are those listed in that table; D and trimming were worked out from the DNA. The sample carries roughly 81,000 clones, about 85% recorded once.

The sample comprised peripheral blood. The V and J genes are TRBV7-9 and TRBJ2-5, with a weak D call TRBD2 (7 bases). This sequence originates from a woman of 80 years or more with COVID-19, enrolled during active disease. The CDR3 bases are TGTGCCAGCAGCTTAGAGGGGGAGGGGCCCCAGTACTTC. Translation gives CASSLEGEGPQYF.